One T cell receptor (beta chain) is described in this entry. Its specificity is not known. The entry originates in a study of siplizumab effects on memory and regulatory T cells. Study observations and caveats: Only a minority of proliferating CD4+ or CD8+ clones had an assignable naive or memory phenotype, with roughly 80-96% lacking one. Controls had 25% to 30% Treg-derived mappable alloreactive CD4+ clones on average, versus roughly 70% with siplizumab.

The germline CDR1 and CDR2 sequences are SGHAT and FQNNGV. The CDR3 loop spans 17 amino acids. V was shortened by 3 bases and J by 4 bases, with 21 bases between the two germline ends. Profiling relied on immunoSEQ multiplex PCR, and the TCRdb table lists in-frame clones only, not all of them. In the table there are some 100,000 clones, roughly 93% of which are singletons. The specimen sequenced was CD8+ T cells sorted from blood. This chain uses TRBV11-2 with TRBJ1-1; the D gene is possibly TRBD1 (5 bases). This TCR came from a human donor in good health. CDR3 protein: CASSFLEYQGSGTEAFF. The CDR3 DNA is TGTGCCAGCAGCTTCTTAGAGTATCAGGGCTCGGGCACTGAAGCTTTCTTT.